Shown below are 10 T cell receptor beta chains from a single sample sequenced in a study of shared clonotypes between healthy human individuals. Terminally differentiated effector memory CD45RA+ cells were excluded from the naive CD8 cells, which were CD45RO-negative and positively selected for CCR7. TCRdb keeps only in-frame clones here, not all; method: immunoSEQ multiplex PCR. This sample yields about 550,000 clones, of which around 95% are seen a single time; 0.11% belongs to the top ten. The specimen sequenced was naive CD8+ T cells sorted from blood. These receptors originate from a woman aged 25 to 39 in good health.

V is TRBV10-3 and J is TRBJ2-7; tentative D call: TRBD1 (6 bases). In germline, CDR1 is ENHRY, CDR2 SYGVKD. The V end was cut by 2 bases, the J end by 3 bases, with 11 bases between. This CDR3 comprises 14 residues. The CDR3 is CAISEPGHFYEQYF. DNA for the CDR3: TGTGCCATCAGTGAGCCGGGACATTTCTACGAGCAGTACTTC.

The chain carries TRBV6-1 and TRBJ1-1; D unclear. V lost 6 bases to trimming and J lost 6 bases, with 5 bases between them. This CDR3 comprises 10 residues. Germline V gene sequence: CDR1 MNHNS, CDR2 SASEGT. DNA of the CDR3: TGTGCCAGCAGGTCCCCTGAAGCTTTCTTT. Translating gives CASRSPEAFF.

The chain uses TRBV28 and TRBJ2-7, with D hard to call. Trimming stripped 8 bases from V and 5 bases from J, with 13 bases between. Germline V gene data show CDR1 as MDHEN and CDR2 as SYDVKM. CDR3 size: 12 residues. The CDR3 DNA reads TGTGCCAGCGGTGATGGGCGGAACGAGCAGTACTTC. Its protein product is CASGDGRNEQYF.

The chain couples TRBV28 to TRBJ2-5; no clear D. V lost 4 bases to trimming and J lost 5 bases, with 8 bases between them. This CDR3 has 12 residues. The germline CDR1 and CDR2 sequences are MDHEN and SYDVKM. CDR3 amino acids: CASSSAGETQYF. The CDR3 nucleotides are TGTGCCAGCAGTTCAGCCGGCGAGACCCAGTACTTC.

The chain joins TRBV7-6 to TRBJ2-7; 11 bases map to TRBD2. The CDR3 sequence is 15 residues long. Trimming removed 5 bases from V and 0 bases from J; junction bases left unmatched: 3. The germline CDR1 and CDR2 sequences are SGHVS and FNYEAQ. The CDR3 DNA follows: TGTGCCAGCAGCGCCACTAGCGGGAGCTCCTACGAGCAGTACTTC. Translation gives CASSATSGSSYEQYF.

This clone was detected a few times. The rearrangement uses TRBV11-2 and TRBJ2-3, with unresolved D. V was clipped by 1 base and J by 4 bases, with 0 bases between them. Germline values: CDR1 SGHAT, CDR2 FQNNGV. The CDR3 length is 11 residues. The chain's CDR3 is CASSLADTQYF. In nucleotides, the CDR3 is TGTGCCAGCAGCTTAGCAGATACGCAGTATTTT. The full variable domain, its missing parts supplied by reference TRBV11-2 and TRBJ2-3, is EAGVAQSPRYKIIEKRQSVAFWCNPISGHATLYWYQQILGQGPKLLIQFQNNGVVDDSQLPKDRFSAERLKGVDSTLKIQPAKLEDSAVYLCASSLADTQYFGPGTRLTVL.

This chain connects TRBV19 to TRBJ2-7; TRBD1 is a possible D gene (5 bases). The V gene lost 4 bases and the J gene lost 6 bases, with 13 bases spanning the gap. Germline V lookup: CDR1 LNHDA, CDR2 SQIVND (reference sequence). The CDR3 has 13 residues. The DNA of the CDR3 is TGTGCCAGTAGTAGCCCGGGTACAGGCGAGCAGTACTTC. Its translation: CASSSPGTGEQYF. The full variable domain, completed using reference TRBV19 and TRBJ2-7, is DGGITQSPKYLFRKEGQNVTLSCEQNLNHDAMYWYRQDPGQGLRLIYYSQIVNDFQKGDIAEGYSVSREKKESFPLTVTSAQKNPTAFYLCASSSPGTGEQYFGPGTRLTVT.

This chain joins TRBV7-9 and TRBJ1-4, with TRBD1 matching over 12 bases. Per germline, CDR1 SEHNR and CDR2 FQNEAQ (reference sequence). With V trimmed by 5 bases and J by 10 bases, 11 bases remained unmatched. The CDR3 has 16 amino acids. DNA of the CDR3: TGTGCCAGCAGCCCCGCGGGACAGGGGGCGCAGTCAAAACTGTTTTTT. Encoded protein: CASSPAGQGAQSKLFF.

This clone has only one observation. This rearrangement joins TRBV5-6 to TRBJ1-1; D gene ambiguous. Germline values: CDR1 SGHDT, CDR2 YYEEEE. Trimming pared 5 bases from V and 1 base from J, leaving 12 bases between. The CDR3 loop spans 14 amino acids. The CDR3, as DNA: TGTGCCAGCAGGAATTGGGGTGGGAACACTGAAGCTTTCTTT. It yields the protein CASRNWGGNTEAFF. Supplemented by reference TRBV5-6 and TRBJ1-1, the full variable domain reads DAGVTQSPTHLIKTRGQQVTLRCSPKSGHDTVSWYQQALGQGPQFIFQYYEEEERQRGNFPDRFSGHQFPNYSSELNVNALLLGDSALYLCASRNWGGNTEAFFGQGTRLTVV.

J is TRBJ1-5 and V is TRBV7-9, with D maybe TRBD1 (5 bases). Germline values: CDR1 SEHNR, CDR2 FQNEAQ (reference sequence). V was cut by 5 bases and J by 4 bases, with 18 bases left in between. The CDR3 loop spans 16 amino acids. The CDR3 sequence is CASSPPGTLENQPQHF. In nucleotides, the CDR3 is TGTGCCAGCAGCCCCCCCGGGACCCTGGAAAATCAGCCCCAGCATTTT.